This T cell receptor beta chain derives from a study of post-analysis software for immune sequencing data. About the study: Recorded disease courses covered relapsing-remitting, secondary progressive and progressive-relapsing multiple sclerosis. Some patients had no subtype annotation. Findings of the study overall: Among multiple sclerosis patients, normalized Chao1 diversity was significantly below that of controls. Compared with controls, patients had more of five or six TRBV segments, including TRBV5-6, TRBV5-1 and TRBV20-1.

Germline V gives CDR1 MNHEY, CDR2 SVGEGT. V shed 6 bases, J shed 3 bases, and the junction held 2 bases outside the gene matches. The CDR3 extends over 13 amino acids. Worth noting for this clonotype: Its antigen is as yet unknown.

Each TCR beta cDNA library carried unique molecular identifiers. Each CDR3 protein gets one entry after TCRdb re-called the PCR reads with MiXCR. The profile shows fewer than 600,000 distinct CDR3 sequences, around 40% of them singletons. The material sequenced was blood. This chain joins TRBV6-2 or TRBV6-3 and TRBJ2-1; TRBD1 agrees at 7 bases. The source is a girl under 18 with multiple sclerosis. The DNA for the CDR3 is TGTGCCAGCAGGGGGGACAGCTACAATGAGCAGTTCTTC. This gives the protein CASRGDSYNEQFF.